The clone carrying this TCR beta chain was seen more than once but under ten times. The antigen is unknown. This sample stems from a study of T cell repertoires in cytomegalovirus infection. Germline CDR1 MDHEN, CDR2 SYDVKM. The CDR3 is 16 amino acids. The V gene lost 4 bases and the J gene lost 4 bases, with 17 bases spanning the gap. Study observations and caveats: CMV-specific TCR beta clonotypes restricted by HLA-C were the ones dominating the ex vivo response.

TCRdb re-derived calls from the reads in MiXCR, one entry per CDR3 protein. The repertoire has around 240,000 distinct CDR3 sequences, approximately 22% of them found once; the top ten carry roughly 18%. Sequenced input: CD8+ T cells from PBMCs. The gene calls are TRBV28 and TRBJ2-1; D is perhaps TRBD2 (7 bases). The receptor was isolated from a human donor in good health (CMV status not recorded). Some clones in this sample may be carry-over from other donors' samples. The CDR3 loop is CASSYGGGGDYNEQFF. CDR3 bases: TGTGCCAGCAGTTATGGAGGGGGGGGGGATTACAATGAGCAGTTCTTC.